The 16 T cell receptor beta chains below were found in one sample sequenced in a study of T cell responses to AZD1222 COVID-19 vaccine. Using immunoSEQ multiplex PCR, the repertoire was profiled, and TCRdb retains in-frame clones only, with some absent. Here the sample spans some 180,000 clones, about 87% being singletons. This specimen was peripheral blood, taken on day 0 of AZD1222 vaccination. The receptors derive from an adult in good health.

The chain has TRBV28 and TRBJ2-1, with 9 bases lining up with TRBD1. Germline CDR1 reads MDHEN; CDR2 reads SYDVKM. V lost 7 bases, J lost 0 bases, and 7 bases stayed unmatched. The length of the CDR3 is 16 residues. In DNA form, the CDR3 reads TGTGCCAGCATTTCCGGGACAGGGAGCTCCTACAATGAGCAGTTCTTC. As protein: CASISGTGSSYNEQFF. Full variable domain (remainder filled in from reference TRBV28 and TRBJ2-1): DVKVTQSSRYLVKRTGEKVFLECVQDMDHENMFWYRQDPGLGLRLIYFSYDVKMKEKGDIPEGYSVSREKKERFSLILESASTNQTSMYLCASISGTGSSYNEQFFGPGTRLTVL.

V usage is TRBV29-1 and J usage is TRBJ2-7; 8 bases align to TRBD1. Per the germline V gene, CDR1 is SQVTM and CDR2 is ANQGSEA. The CDR3 is made up of 11 amino acids. The ends lost 8 bases at V and 6 bases at J; junction bases unmatched: 6. The CDR3 loop reads CSSRTGSEQYF. The CDR3 DNA reads as TGCAGCTCTAGGACAGGGAGCGAGCAGTACTTC.

In this sample, this clone turned up once. The chain recombines TRBV18 with TRBJ2-3; a possible D gene is TRBD2 (6 bases). This CDR3 has 17 residues. V lost 3 bases and J 4 bases, leaving 20 bases between the germline ends. Germline CDR1 KGHSH, CDR2 LQKENI. The CDR3 sequence is CASSPPLAFQAPDTQYF. CDR3 bases: TGTGCCAGCTCACCCCCGCTAGCGTTTCAAGCCCCAGATACGCAGTATTTT.

The chain links TRBV6-2 or TRBV6-3 to TRBJ1-5, with a possible D match to TRBD1 (5 bases). The CDR3 is 15 amino acids. V was trimmed by 2 bases and J by 4 bases, leaving 12 bases between them. CDR1 is MNHEY, CDR2 SVGEGT, per germline. The CDR3 coding sequence is TGTGCCAGCAGTTACGGCGACAGAGAAAATCAGCCCCAGCATTTT. It codes for CASSYGDRENQPQHF.

This chain uses TRBV28 with TRBJ1-6; tentatively, D is TRBD1 (6 bases). CDR1 MDHEN and CDR2 SYDVKM come from the germline V gene. There are 14 residues in the CDR3. V lost 7 bases and J lost 5, with 12 bases in between. The CDR3 loop reads CASTGGGDNSPLHF. The CDR3 DNA sequence: TGTGCCAGCACCGGGGGCGGTGATAATTCACCCCTCCACTTT.

The chain recombines TRBV19 with TRBJ1-5; the D is unclear. The CDR3 runs 16 residues. From germline, CDR1 is LNHDA and CDR2 SQIVND (reference sequence). With 5 bases removed from V and 5 bases from J, the gap between germline ends came to 19 bases. CDR3: CASSFAPTVGYQPQHF. The CDR3 DNA reads as TGTGCCAGTAGTTTCGCCCCAACAGTTGGGTATCAGCCCCAGCATTTT. The complete variable domain, with remaining parts taken from reference TRBV19 and TRBJ1-5, reads DGGITQSPKYLFRKEGQNVTLSCEQNLNHDAMYWYRQDPGQGLRLIYYSQIVNDFQKGDIAEGYSVSREKKESFPLTVTSAQKNPTAFYLCASSFAPTVGYQPQHFGDGTRLSIL.

In DNA, the CDR3 is TGTGCCAGCAGCCGAGTTGGCACAGGAGGCAATCAGCCCCAGCATTTT. It specifies CASSRVGTGGNQPQHF. V is TRBV7-9 and J is TRBJ1-5, with D tentatively TRBD1 (5 bases). The V end lost 5 bases, the J end lost 2 bases, and 16 bases lay between the germline ends. Germline V lookup: CDR1 SEHNR, CDR2 FQNEAQ (reference sequence). The CDR3 has 16 residues.

This clone was seen a single time. The CDR3 loop reads CATSDPSDYGYTF. The CDR3 nucleotides read TGTGCCACCAGTGACCCATCTGACTATGGCTACACCTTC. The chain couples TRBV24-1 to TRBJ1-2; no clear D. The germline V gene has CDR1 KGHDR and CDR2 SFDVKD. This CDR3 has 13 amino acids. With 4 bases removed from V and 3 bases from J, the gap between germline ends came to 8 bases.

This chain joins TRBV12-5 and TRBJ2-1, with D perhaps matching TRBD2 (5 bases). The germline gives CDR1 LGHNT, CDR2 FRNRAP. The CDR3 sequence is 11 residues long. CDR3 DNA sequence: TGTTTCGGAGGAATCGTCAATGAGCAGTTCTTC. The encoded protein is CFGGIVNEQFF. The full variable domain, with the rest looked up from reference TRBV12-5 and TRBJ2-1, is DARVTQTPRHKVTEMGQEVTMRCQPILGHNTVFWYRQTMMQGLELLAYFRNRAPLDDSGMPKDRFSAEMPDATLATLKIQPSEPRDSAVYFCFGGIVNEQFFGPGTRLTVL.

This chain links TRBV9 with TRBJ1-6; 10 bases map to TRBD1. The V gene end was trimmed by 0 bases and the J gene end by 11 bases; junction bases not matched to a gene: 8. Germline V gene sequence: CDR1 SGDLS, CDR2 YYNGEE. The CDR3 has 16 amino acids. This CDR3 is CASSVEGGDRGPPLHF. The CDR3 bases are TGTGCCAGCAGCGTAGAGGGCGGGGACAGGGGCCCACCCCTCCACTTT.

The V gene is TRBV5-1, the J gene TRBJ1-5, with D maybe TRBD1 (5 bases). This CDR3 is 14 amino acids long. With 0 bases removed from V and 9 bases from J, the gap between germline ends came to 13 bases. CDR1 and CDR2 (germline): SGHRS, YFSETQ. The CDR3 sequence is CASSLGTRGGPQHF. CDR3 bases: TGCGCCAGCAGCTTGGGGACCCGGGGGGGGCCCCAGCATTTT. The full variable domain, with the rest looked up from reference TRBV5-1 and TRBJ1-5, is KAGVTQTPRYLIKTRGQQVTLSCSPISGHRSVSWYQQTPGQGLQFLFEYFSETQRNKGNFPGRFSGRQFSNSRSEMNVSTLELGDSALYLCASSLGTRGGPQHFGDGTRLSIL.

The rearrangement uses TRBV7-9 and TRBJ2-5; 9 bases are shared with TRBD2. CDR1 SEHNR and CDR2 FQNEAQ come from the germline V gene (reference sequence). Trimming cost V 2 bases and J 4 bases; bases outside gene matches: 5. This CDR3 is 15 amino acids long. This chain's CDR3 is CASSLYETSGETQYF. CDR3 in DNA: TGTGCCAGCAGCTTATACGAGACTAGCGGAGAGACCCAGTACTTC.

Remarks on this clone: Germline is not matched at one junction end, which may reflect a read error. The chain has TRBV7-7 and TRBJ2-5, with D possibly TRBD2 on 6 matching bases. CDR1 and CDR2 (germline): SSHAT, FNYEAQ (reference sequence). The length of the CDR3 is 14 residues. For the CDR3, the DNA is TGTGCTAGCAGTTCCCGGGGGATCCAAGAGACCCAGTACTTC. It encodes CASSSRGIQETQYF.

The rearrangement joins TRBV5-1 to TRBJ2-2; no clear D. This CDR3 has 14 residues. The germline V gene encodes CDR1 SGHRS and CDR2 YFSETQ. Between the trimmed V and J ends, which lost 0 bases and 6 bases, there was a span of 9 bases. The CDR3: CASSLAYDAGELFF. The CDR3 coding sequence is TGCGCCAGCAGCTTGGCCTATGACGCCGGGGAGCTGTTTTTT.

The CDR3 nucleotides read TGTGCCAGCAGCCCCGACAGTAACTATGGCTACACCTTC. Translating it yields CASSPDSNYGYTF. This chain joins TRBV7-9 and TRBJ1-2; D is perhaps TRBD1 (5 bases). Germline-derived CDR1 and CDR2 are SEHNR and FQNEAQ (reference sequence). The length of the CDR3 is 13 residues. The V gene lost 5 bases and the J gene lost 1 base, with 8 bases spanning the gap.

For this clone: The sample contains more than one DNA sequence encoding this CDR3. The chain has TRBV5-6 and TRBJ1-2; no definite D call. Trimming took 0 bases from V and 4 from J, leaving 4 bases between them. Looked up from germline, CDR1 is SGHDT and CDR2 is YYEEEE. CDR3 length: 12 residues. The CDR3 is CASSLGSYGYTF. CDR3 sequence (DNA): TGTGCCAGCAGCTTGGGTAGCTATGGCTACACCTTC.